Included here is one T cell receptor (beta chain) sequence, with context. The sample is drawn from a study of blood T cells in healthy people across ages. Study-wide context: Template switching caught about one barcoded beta molecule for each two T cells.

A second PCR of roughly 7 to 11 cycles used a sample-barcoded 5' primer and a J-beta primer mix. MiXCR was run by TCRdb on the 5' RACE reads, yielding one entry per CDR3 protein. The data hold approximately 960,000 distinct CDR3 sequences, with almost 30% observed a single time. Trimming took 5 bases from V and 6 from J; bases not matched to a gene: 7. Germline values: CDR1 SGHVS, CDR2 FNYEAQ. The CDR3 contains 15 residues. This sample also appeared in a second study, on T cells of mothers and their children.

This receptor was identified in a woman aged 35 to 49 in good health. The sequenced sample was blood. The rearrangement uses TRBV7-6 and TRBJ1-4; 9 bases agree with TRBD1. Written as DNA, the CDR3 is TGTGCCAGCAGCACGTGGACAGGGGAGGATGAAAAACTGTTTTTT. It is translated as CASSTWTGEDEKLFF.